This TCR beta chain emerged from a study of blood T cells in healthy people across ages. Study summary: Template-switching capture recovered about one barcoded beta molecule per two T cells. The study's findings and limits: Strong correlation existed between TCR beta diversity and naive T cell percentage. Since the PBMCs were unsorted, naive and antigen-experienced cells could not be conclusively compared.

After removal of 6 bases from V and 4 bases from J, the junction contained 7 bases not matched to a gene. CDR3 size: 14 residues. The second PCR ran roughly 6 to 12 cycles with a sample-barcoded 5' primer and J-beta primers. Each CDR3 protein gets one entry after TCRdb re-called the 5' RACE reads with MiXCR. The sample lists under 850,000 distinct CDR3 sequences; under 40% were seen once. About this clonotype itself: Its antigen is currently unknown. This may be a read error: a much more frequent sequence differs by one nucleotide.

Each donor gave 9.5 to 10 milliliters of peripheral blood. The sequencing sample was made of blood. The receptor was isolated from a young man in good health. The chain joins TRBV12-3 or TRBV12-4 to TRBJ2-3; TRBD2 matches at 7 bases. The CDR3 DNA follows: TGTGCCAGCAGGCCACGTGGGAGGGCAGATACGCAGTATTTT. Residues: CASRPRGRADTQYF.